Listed below are T cell receptor beta chains from one sample, sequenced in a study of blood T cell repertoires in COVID-19. Profiling relied on immunoSEQ multiplex PCR, and the TCRdb table lists in-frame clones only, not all of them. The sample has 180,000 or so clones, over 80% seen once. The sample consisted of PBMCs or T cells enriched from blood (not recorded which). The source is a woman in her sixties who had recovered from COVID-19. Each CDR3 is given with its conserved first and last residue. The order of the fields is V gene, clone size, D gene, J gene, CDR3 DNA, CDR3 protein. A D gene is named only where the DNA matches it firmly. Expanded clones are given a class, and other clones once, few, many or no size at all.

V: TRBV7-8; size: .; D: TRBD1; J: TRBJ1-4; DNA: TGTGCCAGCAGTAACGGGGACAGAGATAATGAAAAACTGTTTTTT; CDR3: CASSNGDRDNEKLFF
V: TRBV6-2/TRBV6-3; size: .; D: .; J: TRBJ1-1; DNA: TGTGCCAGCAGTCGTGAGGGTTTGACTGAAGCTTTCTTT; CDR3: CASSREGLTEAFF
V: TRBV7-9; size: .; D: .; J: TRBJ2-2; DNA: TGTGCCAGCAGCTCCTCGTACGGCGGGGAGCTGTTTTTT; CDR3: CASSSSYGGELFF
V: TRBV2; size: few; D: .; J: TRBJ1-2; DNA: TGTGCCAGCTTAGGACAGAGTATTGCGCCGTATGGCTACACCTTC; CDR3: CASLGQSIAPYGYTF
V: TRBV7-6; size: .; D: TRBD1; J: TRBJ2-7; DNA: TGTGCCAGCAGCTTGACAGGGCGCTACGAGCAGTACTTC; CDR3: CASSLTGRYEQYF
V: TRBV11-2; size: .; D: .; J: TRBJ2-7; DNA: TGTGCCAGCAGCTCGCCGGGTCACCGTGACAGACGCTACGAGCAGTACTTC; CDR3: CASSSPGHRDRRYEQYF
V: TRBV12-3/TRBV12-4; size: .; D: .; J: TRBJ2-7; DNA: TGTGCCAGCAGTTTAACAGGCCCCTACGAGCAGTACTTC; CDR3: CASSLTGPYEQYF
V: TRBV5-4; size: .; D: .; J: TRBJ2-2; DNA: TGTGCCAGCAGCTTGCCCACAGGGAACACCGGGGAGCTGTTTTTT; CDR3: CASSLPTGNTGELFF
V: TRBV19; size: .; D: .; J: TRBJ2-7; DNA: TGTGCCAGTATGTCTTCTGGAGTCGGCGAGCAGTACTTC; CDR3: CASMSSGVGEQYF
V: TRBV5-4; size: once; D: TRBD1; J: TRBJ2-7; DNA: TGTGCCAGCAGCCCCGGGACAGACCACTACGAGCAGTACTTC; CDR3: CASSPGTDHYEQYF
V: TRBV19; size: .; D: .; J: TRBJ1-2; DNA: TGTGCCAGTAGTATAGAGAAGGGGCCATATGGCTACACCTTC; CDR3: CASSIEKGPYGYTF
V: TRBV7-9; size: .; D: TRBD1; J: TRBJ1-3; DNA: TGTGCCAGCAGCTTCCTGGGCGGGACAGGGGCCTCTGGAAACACCATATATTTT; CDR3: CASSFLGGTGASGNTIYF
V: TRBV5-6; size: .; D: TRBD1; J: TRBJ2-3; DNA: TGTGCCAGCAGCTTGAGGGACAGAGATACGCAGTATTTT; CDR3: CASSLRDRDTQYF
V: TRBV5-1; size: .; D: TRBD1; J: TRBJ2-7; DNA: TGCGCCAGCAGCTTATTGACAGGGTTCTCGGACGAGCAGTACTTC; CDR3: CASSLLTGFSDEQYF
V: TRBV7-2; size: .; D: TRBD2; J: TRBJ2-1; DNA: TGTGCCAGCAGCTTAGGACTAGCGGGGGGGAATGAGCAGTTCTTC; CDR3: CASSLGLAGGNEQFF
V: TRBV5-1; size: .; D: .; J: TRBJ1-6; DNA: TGCGCCAGCAGCGTCCTACCGGAGGATAATTCACCCCTCCACTTT; CDR3: CASSVLPEDNSPLHF
V: TRBV19; size: .; D: TRBD1; J: TRBJ2-1; DNA: TGTGCCAGTAGTACCGTCCCCACAGGGGGCAATGAGCAGTTCTTC; CDR3: CASSTVPTGGNEQFF
V: TRBV9; size: .; D: .; J: TRBJ2-1; DNA: TGTGCCAGCAGCGTAGCCCTAGGATCATACAATGAGCAGTTCTTC; CDR3: CASSVALGSYNEQFF
V: TRBV14; size: .; D: .; J: TRBJ2-1; DNA: TGTGCCAGCAGCTCGGCGGATTGGTTTCGGCAGTTCTTC; CDR3: CASSSADWFRQFF
V: TRBV14; size: once; D: .; J: TRBJ1-6; DNA: TGTGCCAGCAAACAGGGTCCTAATTCACCCCTCCACTTT; CDR3: CASKQGPNSPLHF
V: TRBV19; size: many; D: TRBD1; J: TRBJ1-4; DNA: TGTGCCAGTAGGGATACAGGGGACAGAGAAAAACTGTTTTTT; CDR3: CASRDTGDREKLFF
V: TRBV19; size: .; D: .; J: TRBJ1-4; DNA: TGTGCCAGTAGTTCAGCAGGGGCAACTAATGAAAAACTGTTTTTT; CDR3: CASSSAGATNEKLFF
V: TRBV7-9; size: once; D: .; J: TRBJ2-3; DNA: TGTGCCAGCAGCTTAGCTCGGAGGGACACAGATACGCAGTATTTT; CDR3: CASSLARRDTDTQYF
V: TRBV4-1; size: .; D: .; J: TRBJ1-1; DNA: TGCGCCAGCAGCCAAGGAATAGGAGGGTTCTCCACTGAAGCTTTCTTT; CDR3: CASSQGIGGFSTEAFF
V: TRBV4-1; size: .; D: TRBD1; J: TRBJ2-1; DNA: TGCGCCAGCAGCCAAGCCGGGACAGCTATTTTCAATGAGCAGTTCTTC; CDR3: CASSQAGTAIFNEQFF
V: TRBV2; size: .; D: .; J: TRBJ1-3; DNA: TGTGCCAGCAGTGAATCCGCTGGAAACACCATATATTTT; CDR3: CASSESAGNTIYF
V: TRBV19; size: .; D: .; J: TRBJ2-7; DNA: TGTGCCAGTAGTGTTAGCGACGGGGCCTACGAGCAGTACTTC; CDR3: CASSVSDGAYEQYF
V: TRBV30; size: .; D: .; J: TRBJ2-3; DNA: TGTGCCTGGACGATCGGTCGGGGGACCACAGATACGCAGTATTTT; CDR3: CAWTIGRGTTDTQYF
V: TRBV2; size: .; D: TRBD1; J: TRBJ1-1; DNA: TGTGCCAGCAGTCCGTGGACAGGGGAAGCTTTCTTT; CDR3: CASSPWTGEAFF
V: TRBV28; size: .; D: .; J: TRBJ1-1; DNA: TGTGCCAGCACCCCCGCGGGGAACACTGAAGCTTTCTTT; CDR3: CASTPAGNTEAFF
V: TRBV11-2; size: once; D: .; J: TRBJ1-5; DNA: TGTGCCAGCAGCTTAGTGGGGGGAGGCAATCAGCCCCAGCATTTT; CDR3: CASSLVGGGNQPQHF